This is a list of T cell receptor beta chains from one sample in a study of shared clonotypes between healthy human individuals. Only in-frame clones appear in the TCRdb table, and some are missing; sequencing was by immunoSEQ multiplex PCR. This table has approximately 1.9 million clones, about 93% appearing once. The sample consisted of naive CD8+ T cells from PBMCs. These receptors were collected from a man aged 18-30 years in good health. Some clones in this sample may be carry-over from other donors' samples. Both conserved end residues are part of each CDR3. The D gene is left open where the match is weak. Some rows mark clone size as missing; the rest say once, few, many or name a class of expanded clone.

D gene	V gene	clone size	J gene	CDR3 protein	CDR3 DNA
TRBD1	TRBV6-5	NA	TRBJ2-7	CASSYDRGSYEQYF	TGTGCCAGCAGTTACGACAGGGGTTCCTACGAGCAGTACTTC
NA	TRBV5-1	NA	TRBJ1-1	CASSLRDQNTEAFF	TGCGCCAGCAGCCTCCGGGACCAGAACACTGAAGCTTTCTTT
TRBD2	TRBV10-3	NA	TRBJ2-3	CAISDRLAGGRTDTQYF	TGTGCCATCAGTGATCGACTAGCGGGAGGGAGAACAGATACGCAGTATTTT
NA	TRBV7-3	NA	TRBJ2-7	CASSPRLGEQYF	TGTGCCAGCAGCCCTAGGTTGGGCGAGCAGTACTTC
NA	TRBV13	NA	TRBJ2-1	CASSSIRRSYNEQFF	TGTGCCAGCAGCTCCATTAGACGCTCCTACAATGAGCAGTTCTTC
TRBD2	TRBV11-2	NA	TRBJ2-1	CASSSAGGQQFF	TGTGCCAGCAGCTCAGCGGGAGGGCAGCAGTTCTTC
TRBD1	TRBV28	NA	TRBJ1-6	CASYRGYNSPLHF	TGTGCCAGCTACAGGGGGTATAATTCACCCCTCCACTTT
NA	TRBV15	once	TRBJ2-3	CATSRAPSRGDTQYF	TGTGCCACCAGCAGAGCCCCTAGTCGGGGGGATACGCAGTATTTT
NA	TRBV2	NA	TRBJ1-3	CASSERGSGNTIYF	TGTGCCAGCAGTGAACGGGGCTCTGGAAACACCATATATTTT
NA	TRBV10-3	NA	TRBJ2-7	CAISWTLLDEQYF	TGTGCCATCAGTTGGACTCTCCTGGACGAGCAGTACTTC
NA	TRBV27	NA	TRBJ1-2	CASSPGIGYTF	TGTGCCAGCAGTCCAGGGATTGGCTACACCTTC
NA	TRBV5-8	NA	TRBJ1-1	CASSTRWGLRDTEAFF	TGTGCCAGCAGCACCCGTTGGGGGCTGAGAGACACTGAAGCTTTCTTT
NA	TRBV9	NA	TRBJ2-7	CASSASGKNDEQYF	TGTGCCAGCAGCGCATCCGGGAAGAACGACGAGCAGTACTTC
TRBD2	TRBV15	once	TRBJ2-3	CATSSPRLAGADGDTQYF	TGTGCCACCAGCAGCCCTAGACTAGCGGGAGCTGATGGAGATACGCAGTATTTT
NA	TRBV27	once	TRBJ2-1	CASSLANEQFF	TGTGCCAGCAGTCTAGCCAATGAGCAGTTCTTC
TRBD2	TRBV5-4	NA	TRBJ2-7	CASSLYPSGTIYEQYF	TGTGCCAGCAGCTTGTACCCTAGCGGGACGATCTACGAGCAGTACTTC
TRBD1	TRBV11-2	NA	TRBJ1-2	CASSLDRGYGYTF	TGTGCCAGCAGCTTGGACAGGGGATATGGCTACACCTTC
NA	TRBV11-3	NA	TRBJ1-2	CASSRTRGRDYGYTF	TGTGCCAGCAGCCGAACCCGAGGCAGGGACTATGGCTACACCTTC
NA	TRBV7-9	NA	TRBJ2-3	CASSERITDTQYF	TGTGCCAGCAGCGAACGGATCACAGATACGCAGTATTTT
NA	TRBV2	once	TRBJ1-1	CASSELLGAAEAFF	TGTGCCAGCAGTGAATTATTAGGCGCGGCTGAAGCTTTCTTT